The 29 T cell receptor beta chains below come from one sample, sequenced in a study of blood T cell repertoires in COVID-19. Some clones are missing from TCRdb's copy, which holds only in-frame ones; the method was immunoSEQ multiplex PCR. The table records about 100,000 clones, about 90% of them present only once. The material sequenced was peripheral blood. The source of these receptors is a man between 18 and 35 years old with COVID-19, enrolled during active disease.

V gene TRBV30 combines with J gene TRBJ1-3; 8 bases map to TRBD1. The germline V gene encodes CDR1 GTSNPN and CDR2 SVGIG (reference sequence). The CDR3 length is 17 residues. With V trimmed by 2 bases and J by 4 bases, 13 bases remained unmatched. The CDR3 loop is CAWSSIRQRQGGNTIYF. The CDR3 bases are TGTGCCTGGAGTTCCATCAGACAAAGACAGGGGGGAAACACCATATATTTT. Variable domain in full (rest from reference TRBV30 and TRBJ1-3): SQTIHQWPATLVQPVGSPLSLECTVEGTSNPNLYWYRQAAGRGLQLLFYSVGIGQISSEVPQNLSASRPQDRQFILSSKKLLLSDSGFYLCAWSSIRQRQGGNTIYFGEGSWLTVV.

The genes are TRBV9 and TRBJ1-3; 7 bases agree with TRBD1. V shed 4 bases and J 0 bases; nucleotides not matched to a gene: 13. Germline loops: CDR1 SGDLS, CDR2 YYNGEE. This CDR3 region has 18 residues. The CDR3 region is CASSPVQGTELSGNTIYF. Written as DNA, the CDR3 is TGTGCCAGCAGCCCGGTACAGGGGACTGAGCTCTCTGGAAACACCATATATTTT.

The chain recombines TRBV6-2 or TRBV6-3 with TRBJ2-2; D is ambiguous. The V gene's germline CDR1 is MNHEY and CDR2 SVGEGT. The CDR3 has 14 amino acids. Trimming removed 1 base from V and 1 base from J, with 4 bases in between. The CDR3 spells CASSYFRNTGELFF. In DNA form, the CDR3 reads TGTGCCAGCAGTTACTTTCGGAACACCGGGGAGCTGTTTTTT.

The chain has TRBV16 and TRBJ2-1; 11 bases match TRBD2. CDR1 is KGHSY and CDR2 is FQNENV in the germline V gene. The V and J ends lost 2 bases and 8 bases, in that order; junction bases with no gene match: 8. This CDR3 region has 16 residues. The CDR3 here is CASSQPTSGSPHEQFF. CDR3 sequence (DNA): TGTGCCAGCAGCCAACCAACTAGCGGGAGTCCCCATGAGCAGTTCTTC.

The CDR3 loop is CASTRSGNTIYF. DNA of the CDR3: TGTGCCAGCACCCGGTCTGGAAACACCATATATTTT. The rearrangement joins TRBV12-3 or TRBV12-4 to TRBJ1-3; D remains ambiguous. The V end was cut by 7 bases, the J end by 1 base, with 5 bases between. The length of the CDR3 is 12 residues.

V is TRBV6-1 and J is TRBJ2-3, with TRBD2 identical over 8 bases. Trimming at V came to 4 bases and at J to 1 base, leaving 10 bases not matched to a gene. CDR3 size: 17 residues. Germline values: CDR1 MNHNS, CDR2 SASEGT. The CDR3 DNA reads TGTGCCAGCAGTGGGGTAGGAGCGGGAGAGGGCACAGATACGCAGTATTTT. Amino acids: CASSGVGAGEGTDTQYF.

The rearrangement uses TRBV15 and TRBJ1-1, with a tentative D call TRBD1 (5 bases). The CDR3 extends over 15 amino acids. Germline lookup yields CDR1 LNHNV and CDR2 YYDKDF (reference sequence). V was trimmed by 0 bases and J by 2 bases, leaving 10 bases between them. CDR3 loop: CATSRDPGGNTEAFF. DNA of the CDR3: TGTGCCACCAGCAGAGATCCGGGGGGAAACACTGAAGCTTTCTTT.

The chain carries TRBV2 and TRBJ2-1, with 7 positions matching TRBD1. The J segment lost 6 bases and the V segment lost 8 bases, leaving 7 bases of the junction unmatched. This CDR3 contains 13 residues. CDR1 is SNHLY and CDR2 is FYNNEI in the germline V gene. CDR3 loop: CASLFRDSNEQFF. The CDR3 DNA follows: TGTGCCAGCCTGTTCCGGGACAGCAATGAGCAGTTCTTC.

The chain employs TRBV25-1 and TRBJ2-5; the match to TRBD2 covers 13 bases. Germline values: CDR1 MGHDK, CDR2 SYGVNS. V trimming: 5 bases; J trimming: 4 bases; junction bases outside the gene matches: 4. This CDR3 is 15 amino acids long. Written as DNA, the CDR3 is TGTGCCAGCAGTAAGGGACTAGCGGGAACAGAGACCCAGTACTTC. Protein sequence: CASSKGLAGTETQYF. Supplemented by reference TRBV25-1 and TRBJ2-5, the full variable domain reads EADIYQTPRYLVIGTGKKITLECSQTMGHDKMYWYQQDPGMELHLIHYSYGVNSTEKGDLSSESTVSRIRTEHFPLTLESARPSHTSQYLCASSKGLAGTETQYFGPGTRLLVL.

This chain links TRBV7-9 with TRBJ2-7; TRBD2 matches at 9 bases. The CDR3 spans 16 residues. Losses at the gene ends were 1 base for V and 3 bases for J; bases not matched to a gene: 7. The germline CDR1 and CDR2 sequences are SEHNR and FQNEAQ (reference sequence). CDR3 nucleotide sequence: TGTGCCAGCAGCTTAGGAGGGCTAGCGGGGCTCTACGAGCAGTACTTC. As protein: CASSLGGLAGLYEQYF.

The chain has TRBV28 and TRBJ1-4, with D perhaps TRBD1 (5 bases). The CDR3 extends over 16 amino acids. The V end was cut by 2 bases, the J end by 4 bases, with 14 bases between. CDR1 and CDR2 (germline): MDHEN, SYDVKM. The chain's CDR3 is CASSLPRAGNNEKLFF. In DNA form, the CDR3 reads TGTGCCAGCAGTTTACCCAGGGCAGGGAATAATGAAAAACTGTTTTTT.

J is TRBJ2-4 and V is TRBV6-6, with 9 bases that match TRBD1. The CDR3 sequence is 19 residues long. Germline V CDR1 and CDR2: MNHNY, SVGAGI (reference sequence). V was clipped by 5 bases and J by 0 bases; unmatched bases: 14. The CDR3: CASSPGQGPFGKAKNIQYF. The CDR3 bases are TGTGCCAGCAGTCCGGGACAGGGCCCTTTTGGGAAAGCCAAAAACATTCAGTACTTC.

About this clone: One junction end does not reproduce the germline sequence, and a read error may be involved. The V gene is TRBV5-6, the J gene TRBJ1-4, with no clear D. Per germline, CDR1 SGHDT and CDR2 YYEEEE. The CDR3 length is 12 residues. This chain's CDR3 is CASSLGNEKLLF. CDR3 DNA: TGTGCCAGCAGCTTGGGAAATGAAAAACTGCTTTTT.

This clone has just a few counts. V is TRBV29-1 and J is TRBJ2-1; D remains ambiguous. The CDR3 sequence is 11 residues long. Germline CDR1 reads SQVTM; CDR2 reads ANQGSEA. Trimming removed 4 bases at V and 8 bases at J, with 9 bases between. The CDR3: CSVVLGYEQFF. The CDR3, as DNA: TGCAGCGTTGTACTCGGGTATGAGCAGTTCTTC.

This chain connects TRBV2 to TRBJ2-1; possibly TRBD2 for D (5 bases). The V end lost 5 bases, the J end lost 5 bases, and 10 bases lay between the germline ends. The CDR3 covers 13 residues. CDR1 is SNHLY and CDR2 is FYNNEI in the germline V gene. Written as DNA, the CDR3 is TGTGCCAGCAGTCTAGGACTGGACAATGAGCAGTTCTTC. Translating gives CASSLGLDNEQFF. Drawing the rest from reference TRBV2 and TRBJ2-1, the complete variable domain is EPEVTQTPSHQVTQMGQEVILRCVPISNHLYFYWYRQILGQKVEFLVSFYNNEISEKSEIFDDQFSVERPDGSNFTLKIRSTKLEDSAMYFCASSLGLDNEQFFGPGTRLTVL.

The chain joins TRBV5-8 to TRBJ2-3; 9 bases line up with TRBD1. CDR3 size: 14 residues. The germline V gene has CDR1 SGHTS and CDR2 YDEGEE. The junction had 2 bases not matched to a gene; V was cut back by 0 bases and J by 6 bases. The CDR3 protein is CASSLGTGVDTQYF. The CDR3 DNA is TGTGCCAGCAGCTTGGGGACAGGGGTTGATACGCAGTATTTT.

The V gene is TRBV4-1, the J gene TRBJ2-7; D unclear. Trimming removed 4 bases from V and 1 base from J, with 14 bases in between. There are 15 residues in the CDR3. Germline CDR1 and CDR2: MGHRA and YSYEKL. This chain's CDR3 is CASSRIVNPSYEQYF. Here the CDR3 DNA reads TGCGCCAGCAGCCGAATAGTAAATCCATCCTACGAGCAGTACTTC.

CDR3 nucleotide sequence: TGTGCCAGCAGCACCGCTGGGGCGGTGCTAGCTTTCTTT. As protein: CASSTAGAVLAFF. The chain joins TRBV11-2 to TRBJ1-1; D is perhaps TRBD1 (5 bases). Germline V CDR1 and CDR2: SGHAT, FQNNGV. The CDR3 is 13 amino acids. V lost 5 bases and J lost 10, with 17 bases in between.

The chain has TRBV29-1 and TRBJ2-3, with D unresolved. With 7 bases removed from V and 1 base from J, the gap between germline ends came to 9 bases. Per the germline V gene, CDR1 is SQVTM and CDR2 is ANQGSEA. The CDR3 is made up of 12 amino acids. The CDR3 coding sequence is TGCAGCGGGTTACTGGGCACAGATACGCAGTATTTT. This codes for CSGLLGTDTQYF.

The chain uses TRBV3-1 (or the pseudogene TRBV3-2) and TRBJ2-7; TRBD1 aligns across 7 bases. The germline gives CDR1 LGHDT, CDR2 YNNKEL (reference sequence). Trimming removed 5 bases from V and 4 bases from J; junction bases left unmatched: 11. This CDR3 comprises 15 residues. CDR3 in DNA: TGTGCCAGCAGCTGGGACAGCCGGGGCCTATACGAGCAGTACTTC. This translates into CASSWDSRGLYEQYF.

This clone was observed once. The J gene is TRBJ1-5, the V gene TRBV12-3 or TRBV12-4, with D perhaps matching TRBD1 (5 bases). The CDR3 sequence is 11 residues long. V lost 7 bases to trimming and J lost 8 bases, with 9 bases between them. CDR3 sequence (DNA): TGTGCCAGCACGTCGGGGGAGCCCCAGCATTTT. It translates to CASTSGEPQHF.

The genes are TRBV7-9 and TRBJ2-2; TRBD2 is a possible D gene (6 bases). The CDR3 has 14 amino acids. V was pared by 1 base and J by 5 bases, with 8 bases between. Germline V lookup: CDR1 SEHNR, CDR2 FQNEAQ (reference sequence). The CDR3 loop reads CASSLGGGTGELFF. The CDR3 bases are TGTGCCAGCAGCTTAGGGGGAGGAACCGGGGAGCTGTTTTTT.

The rearrangement uses TRBV19 and TRBJ1-2; 8 bases line up with TRBD1. CDR3 size: 14 residues. The germline V gene encodes CDR1 LNHDA and CDR2 SQIVND (reference sequence). J was trimmed by 7 bases and V by 7 bases; bases with no gene match: 11. This CDR3 reads CASIGRGTGSGYTF. The CDR3, as DNA: TGTGCCAGTATAGGGAGAGGGACAGGCTCTGGCTACACCTTC.

This chain uses TRBV5-4 with TRBJ2-7; D unclear. V lost 3 bases and J lost 4, with 11 bases in between. The CDR3 covers 13 residues. Germline-derived CDR1 and CDR2 are SGHNT and YYREEE (reference sequence). The CDR3 spells CASSSQVSYEQYF. The CDR3 DNA reads TGTGCCAGCAGCTCTCAAGTTAGTTACGAGCAGTACTTC.

The CDR3 reads CATQAGDGYGYTF. The CDR3 coding sequence is TGTGCCACCCAAGCAGGGGACGGCTATGGCTACACCTTC. This chain joins TRBV28 and TRBJ1-2, with D possibly matching TRBD1 (6 bases). Germline V gene sequence: CDR1 MDHEN, CDR2 SYDVKM. Trimming removed 10 bases at V and 4 bases at J, with 16 bases between. The CDR3 covers 13 residues.

The table lists this clone with a count of one. The chain recombines TRBV7-2 with TRBJ2-7; D not certain. The CDR3 length is 15 residues. Germline V gene lookup returns CDR1 SGHTA and CDR2 FQGNSA. V was shortened by 1 base and J by 2 bases, with 12 bases between the two germline ends. CDR3 DNA sequence: TGTGCCAGCAGCTTAGAATCTACTAATACCTACGAGCAGTACTTC. Translated: CASSLESTNTYEQYF.

This chain connects TRBV9 to TRBJ2-1; TRBD2 matches at 13 bases. CDR1 is SGDLS and CDR2 is YYNGEE in the germline V gene. V lost 3 bases and J lost 5; bases outside the gene matches: 8. The CDR3 covers 17 residues. The CDR3 sequence: CASSASGTSGTHNEQFF. CDR3 DNA: TGTGCCAGCAGCGCCTCCGGGACTAGCGGGACCCACAATGAGCAGTTCTTC.

The chain joins TRBV19 to TRBJ1-5; the D gene is possibly TRBD1 (6 bases). V dropped 6 bases and J dropped 7 bases, with 13 bases sitting between them. The germline V gene encodes CDR1 LNHDA and CDR2 SQIVND (reference sequence). The CDR3 has 13 residues. The CDR3 sequence is CASREQGKQPQHF. CDR3 DNA sequence: TGTGCCAGTAGAGAACAGGGAAAACAGCCCCAGCATTTT. Complete variable domain (other parts from reference TRBV19 and TRBJ1-5): DGGITQSPKYLFRKEGQNVTLSCEQNLNHDAMYWYRQDPGQGLRLIYYSQIVNDFQKGDIAEGYSVSREKKESFPLTVTSAQKNPTAFYLCASREQGKQPQHFGDGTRLSIL.

The V gene is TRBV7-6, the J gene TRBJ1-1, with 9 bases aligning to TRBD1. Germline V gene data show CDR1 as SGHVS and CDR2 as FNYEAQ. This CDR3 is built from 17 residues. The V gene end was trimmed by 1 base and the J gene end by 5 bases; junction bases not matched to a gene: 11. CDR3 region: CASSLVRSWDRETEAFF. In DNA, the CDR3 is TGTGCCAGCAGCTTAGTAAGATCTTGGGACAGGGAAACTGAAGCTTTCTTT.